The 18 T cell receptor beta chains below were found in one sample sequenced in a study of identical twins. MiXCR, applied by TCRdb to the 5' RACE reads, yields one record per CDR3 protein. The sample yields about 690,000 distinct CDR3 sequences, around 6% seen once. Sequenced sample: naive T cells sorted from blood. These receptor sequences come from a man aged 18 to 30 in good health.

This clonotype was counted many times. The chain has TRBV6-1 and TRBJ1-2, with a tentative D call TRBD1 (5 bases). From germline, CDR1 is MNHNS and CDR2 SASEGT. Between the trimmed V and J ends, which lost 2 bases and 8 bases, there was a span of 12 bases. The CDR3 has 13 amino acids. CDR3: CASSEQGLLGYTF. DNA for the CDR3: TGTGCCAGCAGTGAACAGGGACTTTTGGGCTACACCTTC.

The rearrangement uses TRBV30 and TRBJ1-1, with unresolved D. CDR3 length: 14 amino acids. Germline CDR1 reads GTSNPN; CDR2 reads SVGIG (reference sequence). V was clipped by 5 bases and J by 0 bases, with 13 bases between them. The CDR3 sequence: CAWAAKNMNTEAFF. In nucleotides, the CDR3 is TGTGCCTGGGCGGCGAAAAACATGAACACTGAAGCTTTCTTT. The whole variable domain, remainder taken from reference TRBV30 and TRBJ1-1, is SQTIHQWPATLVQPVGSPLSLECTVEGTSNPNLYWYRQAAGRGLQLLFYSVGIGQISSEVPQNLSASRPQDRQFILSSKKLLLSDSGFYLCAWAAKNMNTEAFFGQGTRLTVV.

This clonotype was detected ten times or more. For the CDR3, the DNA is TGCAGTGCCCAGAGGGGCCAGGGCGAGGGAAAACTGTTTTTT. The encoded protein is CSAQRGQGEGKLFF. The chain carries TRBV20-1 and TRBJ1-4; D might be TRBD1 (5 bases). The CDR3 is 14 residues long. Germline CDR1 DFQATT, CDR2 SNEGSKA (reference sequence). V was pared by 6 bases and J by 10 bases, with 21 bases between.

This clonotype appeared many times. The chain is built from TRBV29-1 and TRBJ2-1, with D perhaps matching TRBD2 (5 bases). Trimming took off 4 bases at V and 0 bases at J, with 10 bases between the two ends. This CDR3 contains 14 residues. Germline loops: CDR1 SQVTM, CDR2 ANQGSEA. The CDR3 DNA is TGCAGCGTTGGGGAGCCGAGCTCCTACAATGAGCAGTTCTTC. It translates to CSVGEPSSYNEQFF.

This chain connects TRBV7-3 to TRBJ2-5; the match to TRBD1 covers 7 bases. Germline V gene data show CDR1 as SGHTA and CDR2 as FQGTGA. Trimming took 0 bases from V and 4 from J; bases not matched to a gene: 5. The CDR3 runs 15 residues. The CDR3 DNA reads TGTGCCAGCAGCTTAACGGGAAGGGGGCTAGAGACCCAGTACTTC. Protein: CASSLTGRGLETQYF.

V is TRBV24-1 and J is TRBJ2-3; 7 nucleotides agree with TRBD1. Germline V gene data show CDR1 as KGHDR and CDR2 as SFDVKD. J lost 2 bases, V lost 3 bases, and 4 bases had no gene match. There are 15 residues in the CDR3. CDR3 protein: CATSDRDSPTDTQYF. The DNA of the CDR3 is TGTGCCACCAGTGATAGGGACAGCCCCACAGATACGCAGTATTTT.

There are many counts of this clonotype. DNA for the CDR3: TGTGCCAGCAGTACCTCACCACAGGGGATAACTGAAGCTTTCTTT. Protein product: CASSTSPQGITEAFF. V gene TRBV6-1 combines with J gene TRBJ1-1, with TRBD1 identical over 7 bases. CDR1 and CDR2 (germline): MNHNS, SASEGT. The CDR3 totals 15 residues. With V trimmed by 5 bases and J by 5 bases, 11 bases remained unmatched.

Only a few counts were recorded for this clonotype. V and J are TRBV3-1 and TRBJ2-2; tentative D call: TRBD1 (6 bases). Germline-derived CDR1 and CDR2 are LGHDT and YNNKEL (reference sequence). V dropped 1 base and J dropped 2 bases, with 14 bases sitting between them. The length of the CDR3 is 17 residues. For the CDR3, the DNA is TGTGCCAGCAGCCAAGGGGGGCTTTTACCTAACACCGGGGAGCTGTTTTTT. Protein sequence: CASSQGGLLPNTGELFF.

This clonotype has at least ten counts. V gene TRBV11-1 combines with J gene TRBJ2-7, with 10 bases that match TRBD1. Germline loops: CDR1 SGHAT, CDR2 FQDESV (reference sequence). The trim removed 5 bases at V and 2 bases at J, leaving 15 bases unmatched. The CDR3 sequence is 18 residues long. The CDR3 loop reads CASSVKPPGQGWPYEQYF. Here the CDR3 DNA reads TGTGCCAGCAGCGTCAAACCACCGGGACAGGGGTGGCCCTACGAGCAGTACTTC.

This clonotype has a count of ten or more. V and J are TRBV27 and TRBJ2-7, with 10 bases aligning to TRBD1. Germline lookup yields CDR1 MNHEY and CDR2 SMNVEV (reference sequence). The V and J ends lost 7 bases and 7 bases, in that order; junction bases with no gene match: 4. The CDR3 runs 12 residues. This CDR3 reads CASMTGGGEQYF. Written as DNA, the CDR3 is TGTGCCAGCATGACAGGGGGCGGGGAGCAGTACTTC.

The chain carries TRBV7-2 and TRBJ1-1, with D possibly being TRBD1 (5 bases). Trimming left V 11 bases short and J 11 bases short, with 24 bases between. This CDR3 has 13 amino acids. Germline values: CDR1 SGHTA, CDR2 FQGNSA. The CDR3 coding sequence is TGTGCCGGTGGTGGGACGGGAACATTTCGGGCTTTCTTT. It codes for CAGGGTGTFRAFF. Using reference TRBV7-2 and TRBJ1-1 for the parts outside the CDR3, the full variable domain is GAGVSQSPSNKVTEKGKDVELRCDPISGHTALYWYRQSLGQGLEFLIYFQGNSAPDKSGLPSDRFSAERTGGSVSTLTIQRTQQEDSAVYLCAGGGTGTFRAFFGQGTRLTVV.

The chain uses TRBV20-1 and TRBJ2-1, with a possible D match to TRBD2 (5 bases). The V end was cut by 4 bases, the J end by 4 bases, with 17 bases between. This CDR3 spans 15 amino acids. The germline gives CDR1 DFQATT, CDR2 SNEGSKA (reference sequence). In nucleotides, the CDR3 is TGCAGTGCTATAGCGAATTCCGGAGTTTACAATGAGCAGTTCTTC. Its protein product is CSAIANSGVYNEQFF.

This clonotype was observed many times. The chain carries TRBV29-1 and TRBJ1-5; maybe TRBD1 (6 bases). Germline CDR1 reads SQVTM; CDR2 reads ANQGSEA. The CDR3 is 14 residues long. V lost 4 bases and J 2 bases, leaving 12 bases between the germline ends. The CDR3 here is CSVVGGAGNQPQHF. The CDR3 DNA reads as TGCAGCGTTGTTGGGGGCGCGGGCAATCAGCCCCAGCATTTT.

V gene TRBV7-2 combines with J gene TRBJ1-1, with TRBD1 matching over 9 bases. This CDR3 has 15 amino acids. The germline gives CDR1 SGHTA, CDR2 FQGNSA. V shed 5 bases, J shed 14 bases, and the junction held 18 bases outside the gene matches. The CDR3 loop reads CASSQGTGYLYPDFF. CDR3 nucleotides: TGTGCCAGCAGCCAGGGGACAGGGTATTTGTACCCGGACTTCTTT.

This clonotype showed up many times. V and J are TRBV12-3 or TRBV12-4 and TRBJ2-6; the D is unclear. There are 13 residues in the CDR3. Trimming left V 6 bases short and J 3 bases short, with 6 bases between. DNA for the CDR3: TGTGCCAGCAGCGCTAATGGGGCCAACGTCCTGACTTTC. This translates into CASSANGANVLTF.

This clonotype was seen at least ten times. This sequence joins TRBV7-8 and TRBJ2-7; D is ambiguous. The CDR3 is 14 amino acids. Germline V CDR1 and CDR2: SGHVS, FQNEAQ. V lost 1 base, J lost 2 bases, and 9 bases lay in between. The CDR3 DNA is TGTGCCAGCAGCTTAGGACGCATAGCCTACGAGCAGTACGTC. Amino acid sequence: CASSLGRIAYEQYV.

There are a few counts of this clonotype. The gene calls are TRBV5-1 and TRBJ2-3, with 12 bases lining up with TRBD2. Germline V lookup: CDR1 SGHRS, CDR2 YFSETQ. The CDR3 runs to 15 residues. Unmatched junction bases numbered 6, after V lost 8 bases and J lost 2 bases. The CDR3 loop is CASRLAGVYTDTQYF. The CDR3 bases are TGCGCCAGTAGACTAGCGGGAGTATACACAGATACGCAGTATTTT.

The table lists this clonotype with many counts. The chain has TRBV29-1 and TRBJ1-3; D uncertain. Trimming cost V 0 bases and J 4 bases, with 10 bases left between them. The CDR3 length is 14 residues. The germline V gene encodes CDR1 SQVTM and CDR2 ANQGSEA. The DNA for the CDR3 is TGCAGCGTTGAAGAACTCGGCCGAGGAAACACCATATATTTT. Protein: CSVEELGRGNTIYF.